A single sample is the source of the 30 T cell receptor beta chains below, sequenced in a study of cytomegalovirus exposure and HLA in healthy donors (TCRdb year 2017). Libraries were built with the immunoSEQ multiplex PCR assay. For the multiplex PCR, a mixture combining 60 forward primers for TCR Vbeta segments and 13 reverse primers for TCR Jbeta segments was used. Drawn from immuneACCESS, this table holds only the in-frame rearrangements with V and J called that TCRdb kept. Clones are partly lost; checked studies trace under half to an unresolved V gene and leave the rest unexplained. The sample contains 110,000 or so clones, around 70% of them found a single time. The top ten clones comprise around 4.2% of the sample. The sample comprised PBMCs. All receptors derive from a woman aged 40 to 50 in good health and CMV-seropositive.

This clone was recorded a few times. The gene calls are TRBV4-2 and TRBJ2-3; TRBD2 matches 9 bases. Looked up from germline, CDR1 is LGHNA and CDR2 is YNFKEQ. V shed 4 bases and J 9 bases; nucleotides not matched to a gene: 26. The CDR3 spans 20 residues. The CDR3 bases are TGTGCCAGCAGCCCCAGGGTTAGCGGGGGCGCGGATGACCGAGGAAGGACGCAGTATTTT. Protein product: CASSPRVSGGADDRGRTQYF.

This clone is a singleton in its sample. The chain employs TRBV10-3 and TRBJ1-1; no reliable D call. CDR3 size: 12 residues. Trimming pared 4 bases from V and 4 bases from J, leaving 7 bases between. Per the germline V gene, CDR1 is ENHRY and CDR2 is SYGVKD. CDR3 nucleotide sequence: TGTGCCATCAGTGGGCAGTCCACTGAAGCTTTCTTT. Its translation is CAISGQSTEAFF.

The rearrangement links TRBV5-1 to TRBJ1-2, with TRBD1 matching over 9 bases. Germline values: CDR1 SGHRS, CDR2 YFSETQ. The CDR3 has 13 residues. The trim removed 0 bases at V and 7 bases at J, leaving 1 base unmatched. CDR3 sequence reads: CASSLGQGVGYTF. The CDR3 DNA follows: TGCGCCAGCAGCTTGGGACAGGGGGTTGGCTACACCTTC.

In this sample, this clone turned up a few times. The chain links TRBV7-2 to TRBJ1-1, with TRBD1 as a possible D gene (5 bases). The CDR3 totals 13 residues. Between the trimmed V and J ends, which lost 0 bases and 8 bases, there was a span of 10 bases. CDR1 SGHTA and CDR2 FQGNSA come from the germline V gene. CDR3 loop: CASSLAGGSEAFF. CDR3 DNA: TGTGCCAGCAGCTTAGCGGGGGGAAGCGAAGCTTTCTTT.

V gene TRBV28 combines with J gene TRBJ1-3, with unresolved D. Germline CDR1 is MDHEN and CDR2 is SYDVKM. The CDR3 has 16 residues. The ends were cut back, 4 bases at V and 0 bases at J, with 13 bases in the middle. CDR3 bases: TGTGCCAGCAGTTCCGGTGGTACTAGCTCTGGAAACACCATATATTTT. It is translated as CASSSGGTSSGNTIYF.

This clone was recorded a few times. V usage is TRBV4-3 and J usage is TRBJ2-7; 9 bases match TRBD1. Trimming at V came to 4 bases and at J to 3 bases, leaving 4 bases not matched to a gene. The CDR3 totals 14 residues. CDR1 and CDR2 from the germline V gene are LGHNA and YSLEER. The chain's CDR3 is CASSLGTGNYEQYF. Written as DNA, the CDR3 is TGCGCCAGCAGCCTCGGGACAGGGAACTACGAGCAGTACTTC.

Worth noting for this clone: At one of its ends the junction is not consistent with the germline gene, which may arise from a read error. The chain joins TRBV7-9 to TRBJ2-6, with 8 bases fitting TRBD2. Germline CDR1 and CDR2: SEHNR and FQNEAQ (reference sequence). The CDR3 spans 16 residues. The CDR3 loop is CSSTRPGGSGANVLTF. Here the CDR3 DNA reads TGTTCCAGCACCCGCCCGGGGGGGTCTGGGGCCAACGTCCTGACTTTC.

The chain uses TRBV25-1 and TRBJ2-5, with 7 bases that match TRBD2. Trimming removed 1 base from V and 5 bases from J; junction bases left unmatched: 10. The length of the CDR3 is 16 residues. The germline CDR1 and CDR2 sequences are MGHDK and SYGVNS. Here the CDR3 DNA reads TGTGCCAGCAGTGAATTTAAAGGCCCCGGGGGGGAGACCCAGTACTTC. It codes for CASSEFKGPGGETQYF. The full variable domain, its missing parts supplied by reference TRBV25-1 and TRBJ2-5, is EADIYQTPRYLVIGTGKKITLECSQTMGHDKMYWYQQDPGMELHLIHYSYGVNSTEKGDLSSESTVSRIRTEHFPLTLESARPSHTSQYLCASSEFKGPGGETQYFGPGTRLLVL.

This rearrangement joins TRBV18 to TRBJ2-2; D might be TRBD1 (6 bases). The V and J ends lost 2 bases and 5 bases respectively, with 12 bases between them. CDR1 and CDR2 (germline): KGHSH, LQKENI. The CDR3 consists of 15 residues. The DNA for the CDR3 is TGTGCCAGCTCACCATTTACAAGGGGGACCGGGGAGCTGTTTTTT. Amino acid sequence: CASSPFTRGTGELFF.

This clone showed up just a few times. V gene TRBV14 combines with J gene TRBJ2-3; unclear D gene. The V end was cut by 0 bases, the J end by 0 bases, with 10 bases between. The CDR3 spans 16 residues. Germline V gives CDR1 SGHDN, CDR2 FVKESK. Here the CDR3 DNA reads TGTGCCAGCAGCCAAGATCTCGGTACTAGCACAGATACGCAGTATTTT. This codes for CASSQDLGTSTDTQYF.

Remarks on this clone: The junction and the germline gene differ at one end; a read error may be behind it. The chain links TRBV7-7 to TRBJ2-1, with D unclear. Germline V gene data show CDR1 as SSHAT and CDR2 as FNYEAQ (reference sequence). This CDR3 is 14 amino acids long. Written as DNA, the CDR3 is TGTGCTAGCAGCTCATCGATGCTAGGTGGTGAGCAGTTCTTC. Amino acids: CASSSSMLGGEQFF. The whole variable domain, filled in from reference TRBV7-7 and TRBJ2-1, reads GAGVSQSPRYKVTKRGQDVTLRCDPISSHATLYWYQQALGQGPEFLTYFNYEAQPDKSGLPSDRFSAERPEGSISTLTIQRTEQRDSAMYRCASSSSMLGGEQFFGPGTRLTVL.

V gene TRBV18 combines with J gene TRBJ2-7, with D hard to call. The CDR3 length is 14 residues. V was clipped by 2 bases and J by 2 bases, with 10 bases between them. Looked up from germline, CDR1 is KGHSH and CDR2 is LQKENI. CDR3 region: CASSPGRQAYEQYF. The CDR3 region has the DNA TGTGCCAGCTCACCAGGCAGGCAAGCCTACGAGCAGTACTTC.

As regards this clone: The sample has other DNA sequences that encode this CDR3 too. The chain uses TRBV28 and TRBJ1-5; D is possibly TRBD1 (5 bases). V dropped 6 bases and J dropped 4 bases, with 10 bases sitting between them. Looked up from germline, CDR1 is MDHEN and CDR2 is SYDVKM. The CDR3 extends over 13 amino acids. The CDR3: CASSRVSNQPQHF. CDR3 bases: TGTGCCAGCAGCAGGGTCTCTAATCAGCCCCAGCATTTT.

This clone was recorded a few times. The rearrangement joins TRBV9 to TRBJ2-3, with TRBD2 identical over 9 bases. Germline trimming cut 6 bases from V and 1 base from J; bases unmatched to any gene: 3. The germline V gene has CDR1 SGDLS and CDR2 YYNGEE. The CDR3 length is 14 residues. DNA of the CDR3: TGTGCCAGCAACCGACTAGCGGGCACAGATACGCAGTATTTT. The encoded protein is CASNRLAGTDTQYF.

The chain employs TRBV19 and TRBJ2-7; 9 bases are a match to TRBD2. The ends lost 5 bases at V and 0 bases at J; junction bases unmatched: 5. Germline lookup yields CDR1 LNHDA and CDR2 SQIVND (reference sequence). The CDR3 runs to 15 residues. The CDR3 DNA follows: TGTGCCAGTAGTTGGGCGGGAGGGAGCTCCTACGAGCAGTACTTC. As protein: CASSWAGGSSYEQYF.

This sequence joins TRBV18 and TRBJ1-2; 11 bases are a match to TRBD1. The CDR3 has 19 amino acids. Germline CDR1 KGHSH, CDR2 LQKENI. The ends lost 3 bases at V and 3 bases at J; junction bases unmatched: 15. The CDR3 protein is CASSPYFVPGTGGDYGYTF. The CDR3, as DNA: TGTGCCAGCTCACCCTACTTCGTCCCCGGGACAGGGGGGGACTATGGCTACACCTTC.

The chain carries TRBV4-1 and TRBJ2-7; TRBD2 matches at 7 bases. Trimming at V came to 3 bases and at J to 4 bases, leaving 12 bases not matched to a gene. Germline-derived CDR1 and CDR2 are MGHRA and YSYEKL. The CDR3 has 16 amino acids. The CDR3: CASSQGPASGSYEQYF. The CDR3 coding sequence is TGCGCCAGCAGCCAGGGTCCCGCTAGCGGTTCTTACGAGCAGTACTTC.

Notes on this clone: The germline gene is not matched at one end of the junction; a read error may be the cause. The chain joins TRBV7-7 to TRBJ2-1, with 12 positions matching TRBD2. CDR3 length: 21 residues. CDR1 is SSHAT and CDR2 is FNYEAQ in the germline V gene (reference sequence). CDR3 sequence (DNA): TGTGCTAGCAGCTTAACGGATCCAGCTAGCGGGAGGGCCAAGTCCTACAATGAGCAGTTCTTC. Amino acid sequence: CASSLTDPASGRAKSYNEQFF.

This CDR3 reads CASSYFQGAGEQYF. The DNA of the CDR3 is TGTGCCAGCAGTTACTTTCAGGGGGCAGGAGAGCAGTACTTC. The genes are TRBV6-5 and TRBJ2-7; 8 bases line up with TRBD1. After removal of 1 base from V and 7 bases from J, the junction contained 6 bases not matched to a gene. CDR1 and CDR2 (germline): MNHEY, SVGAGI. This CDR3 spans 14 amino acids.

The rearrangement uses TRBV6-6 and TRBJ1-3, with a possible D match to TRBD1 (6 bases). The CDR3 has 15 residues. Trimming cost V 8 bases and J 0 bases, with 14 bases left between them. Per the germline V gene, CDR1 is MNHNY and CDR2 is SVGAGI (reference sequence). Here the CDR3 reads CASWGQVNSGNTIYF. The CDR3 bases are TGTGCCAGCTGGGGGCAGGTGAACTCTGGAAACACCATATATTTT.

The chain links TRBV9 to TRBJ1-5, with TRBD1 matching over 7 bases. J was trimmed by 5 bases and V by 3 bases; bases with no gene match: 8. There are 15 residues in the CDR3. Germline V gene data show CDR1 as SGDLS and CDR2 as YYNGEE. Here the CDR3 reads CASSAQGLFYQPQHF. Here the CDR3 DNA reads TGTGCCAGCAGCGCACAGGGGTTGTTTTATCAGCCCCAGCATTTT.

This clone was observed once. CDR3 sequence (DNA): TGTGCCTGCAGGGATCCCCCCCGCTACGAGCAGTACTTC. This encodes CACRDPPRYEQYF. The genes are TRBV30 and TRBJ2-7; a possible D gene is TRBD1 (5 bases). Trimming removed 6 bases from V and 3 bases from J, with 15 bases in between. Looked up from germline, CDR1 is GTSNPN and CDR2 is SVGIG (reference sequence). CDR3 size: 13 residues.

V is TRBV15 and J is TRBJ1-3; 7 bases fit TRBD1. Germline V gene data show CDR1 as LNHNV and CDR2 as YYDKDF (reference sequence). The CDR3 covers 15 residues. V trimming: 6 bases; J trimming: 0 bases; junction bases outside the gene matches: 5. This CDR3 is CATSGDRFSGNTIYF. The CDR3 nucleotides read TGTGCCACCAGTGGGGACAGATTCTCTGGAAACACCATATATTTT.

V and J are TRBV14 and TRBJ2-7; 7 positions match TRBD1. Germline V gene lookup returns CDR1 SGHDN and CDR2 FVKESK. The CDR3 has 17 amino acids. V lost 1 base to trimming and J lost 1 base; unmatched junction nucleotides: 10. In nucleotides, the CDR3 is TGTGCCAGCAGCCAAGGGCGAGACAGGGTGATATCCTACGAGCAGTACTTC. Translated: CASSQGRDRVISYEQYF.

The V and J genes are TRBV19 and TRBJ2-6; 9 positions match TRBD1. CDR3 size: 18 residues. J was trimmed by 1 base and V by 6 bases; bases with no gene match: 10. Germline CDR1 is LNHDA and CDR2 is SQIVND (reference sequence). Written as DNA, the CDR3 is TGTGCCAGTAGATCCCCGAGGGACAGGGTGTCTGGGGCCAACGTCCTGACTTTC. Protein product: CASRSPRDRVSGANVLTF.

This clone was observed a few times. The chain uses TRBV10-3 and TRBJ2-7; weak D call: TRBD1 (6 bases). The V gene's germline CDR1 is ENHRY and CDR2 SYGVKD. The CDR3 runs 15 residues. Deletions cut 3 bases from V and 1 base from J, with 13 bases between. CDR3 sequence reads: CAISDQGRGSYEQYF. Written as DNA, the CDR3 is TGTGCCATCAGTGACCAGGGTAGGGGGTCCTACGAGCAGTACTTC.

The chain couples TRBV30 to TRBJ2-7; D gene ambiguous. CDR1 is GTSNPN and CDR2 is SVGIG in the germline V gene (reference sequence). The germline V and J ends were trimmed by 0 bases and 3 bases, with 9 bases remaining between them. The CDR3 runs to 13 residues. The CDR3 region has the DNA TGTGCCTGGAGTGTAGAGAGGATCTACGAGCAGTACTTC. Residues: CAWSVERIYEQYF. The whole variable domain, filled in from reference TRBV30 and TRBJ2-7, reads SQTIHQWPATLVQPVGSPLSLECTVEGTSNPNLYWYRQAAGRGLQLLFYSVGIGQISSEVPQNLSASRPQDRQFILSSKKLLLSDSGFYLCAWSVERIYEQYFGPGTRLTVT.

This sequence joins TRBV11-2 and TRBJ1-4; the D gene is possibly TRBD1 (6 bases). This CDR3 is 15 amino acids long. The germline V and J ends were trimmed by 4 bases and 6 bases, with 15 bases remaining between them. The germline CDR1 and CDR2 sequences are SGHAT and FQNNGV. CDR3 residues: CASSSYRETDEKLFF. CDR3 coding DNA: TGTGCCAGCAGCTCATACAGGGAGACGGATGAAAAACTGTTTTTT. The variable domain in full, with the rest retrieved from reference TRBV11-2 and TRBJ1-4, is EAGVAQSPRYKIIEKRQSVAFWCNPISGHATLYWYQQILGQGPKLLIQFQNNGVVDDSQLPKDRFSAERLKGVDSTLKIQPAKLEDSAVYLCASSSYRETDEKLFFGSGTQLSVL.

Note on this clone: Other DNA sequences within the sample encode an identical CDR3. This rearrangement joins TRBV2 to TRBJ2-1; 8 bases are shared with TRBD2. Trimming at V came to 6 bases and at J to 6 bases, leaving 7 bases not matched to a gene. Germline assignment: CDR1 SNHLY and CDR2 FYNNEI. This CDR3 is built from 14 residues. The CDR3 here is CASSGGLAGNEQFF. For the CDR3, the DNA is TGTGCCAGCAGCGGAGGACTAGCTGGCAATGAGCAGTTCTTC.

A remark on this clone: Different DNA sequences within this sample yield the same CDR3. This chain joins TRBV18 and TRBJ2-4, with D perhaps TRBD1 (6 bases). The V and J ends lost 2 bases and 7 bases respectively, with 15 bases between them. Germline-derived CDR1 and CDR2 are KGHSH and LQKENI. There are 15 residues in the CDR3. The CDR3 DNA reads TGTGCCAGCTCACCAAGGGAAGGGGGTGGGAACATTCAGTACTTC. This encodes CASSPREGGGNIQYF.